The clone carrying this T cell receptor beta chain was seen a handful of times. The sample belongs to a study of T cell changes during pregnancy in multiple sclerosis. Profiling relied on immunoSEQ multiplex PCR, and the TCRdb table lists in-frame clones only, not all of them. Found here are over 45,000 clones, around 92% of them singletons; the top ten hold 0.7% to 1%. The CDR3 extends over 15 amino acids. After removal of 2 bases from V and 1 base from J, the junction contained 3 bases not matched to a gene. The germline V gene has CDR1 MNHEY and CDR2 SMNVEV (reference sequence). V gene TRBV27 combines with J gene TRBJ1-1; 8 nucleotides agree with TRBD1. Sequencing used CD4+ T cells from peripheral blood mononuclear cells, obtained in the second trimester of pregnancy. The origin of this receptor is a female donor in good health, enrolled as a control in a pregnancy study. The CDR3 nucleotides are TGTGCCAGCAGTTTACTAGGGACAGGGAACACTGAAGCTTTCTTT. Residues: CASSLLGTGNTEAFF.